A single TCR beta chain is shown here with its context. The data derive from a study of monozygotic twins with inflammatory bowel disease. TCRalpha and TCRbeta cDNA went through nested PCRs of roughly 15 and 9 cycles, two in total. TCRdb reprocessed the 5' RACE reads, keeping one entry per CDR3 protein, no DNA. The ten most abundant clones cover roughly 2.4% of a sample with about 160,000 distinct CDR3 sequences. This CDR3 contains 14 residues. In germline, CDR1 is SQVTM, CDR2 ANQGSEA. The TCR originated in a human donor with ulcerative colitis or Crohn's disease, or a healthy co-twin of an affected twin (not recorded which). Sequencing was carried out using blood. The rearrangement joins TRBV29-1 to TRBJ2-5; TCRdb names TRBD2, which stays unverified in the absence of DNA. The CDR3 sequence is CSVSQIAGGQTQYF.